This T cell receptor (beta chain) was found in a study of cytomegalovirus exposure and HLA in healthy donors. Amplification used 60 Vbeta primers and 13 Jbeta primers. Clones were sequenced by immunoSEQ multiplex PCR, and TCRdb holds only the in-frame ones, with some missing. The specimen's table records over 100,000 clones. Overall study findings and caveats: Reports credit the classifier with highly specific, highly sensitive diagnosis of cytomegalovirus status. The study assumed roughly uniform donor sequencing depth for presence/absence analyses.

Regarding this clone: What it binds is unknown.

This TCR was recovered from a woman between 35 and 50 years old in good health and CMV-seropositive. The sample was PBMCs.

CDR3 bases: TGCAGCGTTGCTCGGACAGGCGGAGGGGCAACTAATGAAAAACTGTTTTTT. Protein: CSVARTGGGATNEKLFF. The rearrangement links TRBV29-1 to TRBJ1-4; 7 positions match TRBD1. Germline V CDR1 and CDR2: SQVTM, ANQGSEA. The CDR3 extends over 17 amino acids. The junction had 11 bases not matched to a gene; V was cut back by 4 bases and J by 0 bases.